Below are 30 T cell receptor beta chains sequenced from a single sample in a study of tumor and adjacent non-tumor tissue in lung cancer (dated 2018 in TCRdb). Bulk unsorted tissue served as the source for RNA extraction, and RNA quality was assessed using a NanoDrop ND-1000 and an Agilent 2100. Normal lung samples were distant non-tumor tissue taken more than 3 cm from the tumor edge. Libraries were made using multiplex PCR. TCRdb shows the sequencer as Illumina HiSeq 2500. TCRbeta libraries were built by three rounds of nested PCR using primers (Table S4), following protocols modified from ARM-PCR. TCRdb cleaned the public reads at Q25 with fastp, built clones with MiXCR and kept in-frame beta chains. Rows merge per CDR3 protein into single entries with the most common DNA and genes. Recorded for this sample are more than 85,000 distinct CDR3 sequences; over 55% of them occurred a single time. The ten largest clonotypes hold 15% to 20% of the sample.

The sequenced sample was distant non-tumor lung tissue. Receptor source: a man aged 25 to 45 with non-small cell lung cancer.

The gene calls are TRBV29-1 and TRBJ1-1; a weak D match, TRBD1 (5 bases). This CDR3 comprises 14 residues. Germline V CDR1 and CDR2: SQVTM, ANQGSEA. V was trimmed by 1 base and J by 1 base, leaving 10 bases between them. CDR3 in amino acids: CSVEVCGTNTEAFF. CDR3 coding DNA: TGCAGCGTTGAAGTGTGTGGGACGAACACTGAAGCTTTCTTT.

About this clonotype: One end of the junction is discordant with germline, which a read error may explain. This chain links TRBV11-2 with TRBJ2-2; D possibly corresponds to TRBD2 (5 bases). The CDR3 covers 15 residues. Looked up from germline, CDR1 is SGHAT and CDR2 is FQNNGV. The CDR3 is CASSLKARVTGELFF. Written as DNA, the CDR3 is TGTGCCAGCAGCTTAAAAGCGAGGGTAACCGGGGAGTTGTTTTTT.

Turning to this clonotype: Being one base from a much bigger clone, this may be a read error. The chain couples TRBV11-2 to TRBJ1-4; D gene uncertain. CDR3 length: 15 residues. Germline V gives CDR1 SGHAT, CDR2 FQNNGV. In nucleotides, the CDR3 is TGTGCCAGCAGCTCCGGGATGACAACTAATGAAAAACTGTTATTT. Protein product: CASSSGMTTNEKLLF.

The chain combines TRBV11-2 with TRBJ2-1, with 13 bases identical to TRBD2. This CDR3 has 16 amino acids. Unmatched junction bases numbered 10, after V lost 6 bases and J lost 8 bases. Germline V gene sequence: CDR1 SGHAT, CDR2 FQNNGV. The CDR3 spells CASSNTGTSGVDEQFF. In DNA, the CDR3 is TGTGCCAGCAGTAACACAGGGACTAGCGGGGTGGATGAGCAGTTCTTC.

The rearrangement joins TRBV12-3 or TRBV12-4 to TRBJ2-5, with D possibly TRBD2 on 5 matching bases. This CDR3 region has 12 residues. Here the CDR3 reads CVRTPADETQYF. CDR3 nucleotide sequence: TGTGTCAGAACCCCAGCGGACGAGACCCAGTACTTC.

Turning to this clonotype: Possible read error: a much larger clone is one base away. The rearrangement joins TRBV29-1 to TRBJ2-3; no definite D call. V lost 4 bases to trimming and J lost 2 bases, with 13 bases between them. CDR1 is SQVTM and CDR2 is ANQGSEA in the germline V gene. This CDR3 spans 14 amino acids. CDR3 sequence: CSVGQVLYTDTQYF. CDR3 nucleotides: TGCAGCGTTGGCCAGGTCTTGTACACAGATACGCAGTATTTT.

Only a few counts were recorded for this clonotype. A much larger clone is a single base away; this may be a read error. This chain links TRBV20-1 with TRBJ2-7; 11 bases are shared with TRBD2. V was clipped by 3 bases and J by 5 bases; unmatched bases: 12. The CDR3 is 16 residues long. Germline loops: CDR1 DFQATT, CDR2 SNEGSKA (reference sequence). The CDR3 DNA reads as TGCAGTGCTAGGCCCCGAACTAGCGGGAGTAGCAACGAGCAGTACTTC. Protein product: CSARPRTSGSSNEQYF.

The chain employs TRBV20-1 and TRBJ1-2; D call uncertain. The length of the CDR3 is 14 residues. CDR1 is DFQATT and CDR2 is SNEGSKA in the germline V gene (reference sequence). The V and J ends lost 5 bases and 7 bases respectively, with 20 bases between them. The CDR3 DNA sequence: TGCAGTGCTCCCCTACCGGGAGGCGACTTTGGCTACACCTTC. It codes for CSAPLPGGDFGYTF.

About this clonotype itself: A clone one base away is much larger, so this may be a read error. CDR3 DNA: TGCAGTGCTAACACCGGGGATGACTACACCTTC. Translation gives CSANTGDDYTF. The J gene is TRBJ1-2, the V gene TRBV20-1; D unresolved. The germline V gene encodes CDR1 DFQATT and CDR2 SNEGSKA (reference sequence). Trimming stripped 4 bases from V and 10 bases from J, with 13 bases between. The CDR3 sequence is 11 residues long.

This sequence joins TRBV4-1 and TRBJ2-7; D unresolved. Per the germline V gene, CDR1 is MGHRA and CDR2 is YSYEKL. The CDR3 is 16 residues long. Trimming pared 7 bases from V and 4 bases from J, leaving 23 bases between. CDR3 DNA: TGCGCCAGCAAGCAAGACTTGGGGTCCCTTTTATACGAGCAGTACTTC. This codes for CASKQDLGSLLYEQYF.

Notes on this clonotype: It is likely a read error, because the conserved phenylalanine at the end of the CDR3 is missing. The chain links TRBV12-3 or TRBV12-4 to TRBJ1-1, with 7 bases identical to TRBD1. This CDR3 is 13 amino acids long. V trimming: 5 bases; J trimming: 7 bases; junction bases outside the gene matches: 7. CDR3 residues: CASSHGTALEAFC. In nucleotides, the CDR3 is TGTGCCAGCAGTCATGGGACAGCCCTTGAAGCTTTCTGT.

For this clonotype: This may be a read error: a much more frequent sequence differs by one nucleotide. The V and J genes are TRBV28 and TRBJ2-1; D is uncertain. The CDR3 totals 16 residues. Germline lookup yields CDR1 MDHEN and CDR2 SYDVKM. V lost 3 bases and J lost 4, with 16 bases in between. The CDR3 DNA sequence: TGTGCCAGCAGTTTCAGTTTCGGACGGATGTACAATGAGCAGTTCTTC. Translated: CASSFSFGRMYNEQFF. The whole variable domain, remainder taken from reference TRBV28 and TRBJ2-1, is DVKVTQSSRYLVKRTGEKVFLECVQDMDHENMFWYRQDPGLGLRLIYFSYDVKMKEKGDIPEGYSVSREKKERFSLILESASTNQTSMYLCASSFSFGRMYNEQFFGPGTRLTVL.

The genes are TRBV20-1 and TRBJ2-3, with unresolved D. The CDR3 runs 14 residues. The germline gives CDR1 DFQATT, CDR2 SNEGSKA (reference sequence). This CDR3 is CAAVGGRVLDTQYF. The CDR3 DNA follows: TGCGCTGCGGTAGGCGGACGAGTTCTAGATACGCAGTATTTT.

V is TRBV20-1 and J is TRBJ2-3, with D possibly being TRBD1 (5 bases). Trimming cost V 3 bases and J 3 bases, with 13 bases left between them. Germline lookup yields CDR1 DFQATT and CDR2 SNEGSKA (reference sequence). The CDR3 extends over 14 amino acids. As DNA, the CDR3 is TGCAGTGCTAGTGTAGGCAGGGTGACAGATACGCAGTATTTT. Amino acid sequence: CSASVGRVTDTQYF.

The chain uses TRBV29-1 and TRBJ2-7; possible D gene TRBD2, 5 bases. Germline V CDR1 and CDR2: SQVTM, ANQGSEA. V lost 6 bases, J lost 6 bases, and 21 bases lay in between. The CDR3 runs 14 residues. CDR3 region: CSVREEVGRPEQYF. The CDR3 DNA reads TGCAGCGTCAGAGAGGAGGTAGGCCGCCCCGAGCAGTACTTC.

As regards this clonotype: One end of the junction fails to match germline, which may point to a read error. The CDR3 sequence is CASSLDWRGGRDTQYF. The CDR3 DNA follows: TGTGCCAGCAGCTTAGACTGGCGAGGGGGCAGAGATACGCAATATTTT. The V and J genes are TRBV11-2 and TRBJ2-3; TRBD1 agrees at 7 bases. This CDR3 is built from 16 residues. Germline V gene data show CDR1 as SGHAT and CDR2 as FQNNGV.

With respect to this clonotype: Mismatch with germline at one junction end may stem from a read error. The gene calls are TRBV11-2 and TRBJ1-1; tentatively, D is TRBD1 (5 bases). The CDR3 totals 13 residues. From germline, CDR1 is SGHAT and CDR2 FQNNGV. CDR3 in DNA: TGTGCCAGCAGCTTCGGACTGGACACTGAAGCTCTCTTT. Its protein is CASSFGLDTEALF.

In the case of this clonotype: This may be a read error, as it is one base from a much larger clone. The V call is TRBV6-5, the J call TRBJ1-2; 7 bases align to TRBD1. This CDR3 is built from 16 residues. Germline loops: CDR1 MNHEY, CDR2 SVGAGI. The chain's CDR3 is CPSSYSAGWDSYGYTF. Here the CDR3 DNA reads TGTCCCAGCAGTTACTCCGCAGGGTGGGACAGCTATGGCTACACCTTC.

As for this clonotype: At one end the junction does not follow the germline gene, possibly because of a read error. The chain employs TRBV4-2 and TRBJ2-7; tentative D call: TRBD2 (5 bases). Germline V CDR1 and CDR2: LGHNA, YNFKEQ. The CDR3 sequence is 15 residues long. CDR3: CAGSLDIAQGSEQYF. The DNA for the CDR3 is TGTGCCGGCAGCCTAGATATCGCCCAAGGGAGCGAGCAGTACTTC.

A word on this clonotype: A single base separates this from a much larger clone, so it may be a read error. The gene calls are TRBV12-3 or TRBV12-4 and TRBJ2-2; D gene unclear. The CDR3 is made up of 12 amino acids. This CDR3 is CASSFPAGQLFF. The CDR3 DNA reads as TGTGCCAGCAGTTTTCCGGCCGGGCAGCTGTTTTTT.

This clonotype was recorded a few times. A much bigger clone sits one base away, suggesting this may be a read error. The chain couples TRBV4-3 to TRBJ2-5; possible D gene TRBD1, 5 bases. CDR1 and CDR2 (germline): LGHNA, YSLEER. The CDR3 loop spans 15 amino acids. Trimming removed 3 bases at V and 5 bases at J, with 16 bases between. The DNA of the CDR3 is TGCGCCAGCAGCCAGGGGTACAGGAGCAAGGAGACCCAGTACTTC. It encodes CASSQGYRSKETQYF.

The CDR3 DNA reads as TGCACTAGCAGCCACCTAAGGCGGGGGGGGGCGTCTAATGAGCAGTTCTTC. Translation gives CTSSHLRRGGASNEQFF. The chain combines TRBV4-1 with TRBJ2-1; TRBD2 agrees at 9 bases. Germline CDR1 MGHRA, CDR2 YSYEKL. The CDR3 extends over 17 amino acids.

The chain couples TRBV7-6 to TRBJ1-5, with a possible D match to TRBD1 (6 bases). V lost 2 bases and J lost 3, with 11 bases in between. CDR3 length: 15 amino acids. Germline values: CDR1 SGHVS, CDR2 FNYEAQ. In DNA, the CDR3 is TGTGCCAGCAGCTTAACTCAGGGGACCAATCAGCCCCAGCATTTT. This sequence encodes CASSLTQGTNQPQHF. The full variable domain, rest sourced from reference TRBV7-6 and TRBJ1-5, is GAGVSQSPRYKVTKRGQDVALRCDPISGHVSLYWYRQALGQGPEFLTYFNYEAQQDKSGLPNDRFSAERPEGSISTLTIQRTEQRDSAMYRCASSLTQGTNQPQHFGDGTRLSIL.

In regard to this clonotype: A much larger clone lies a single base off, so this may be a read error. CDR3 sequence: CASSQALAGRGTQYF. CDR3 nucleotides: TGCGCCAGCAGCCAGGCACTAGCGGGAAGGGGGACCCAGTACTTC. The V gene is TRBV4-1, the J gene TRBJ2-5; TRBD2 matches at 10 bases. Germline lookup yields CDR1 MGHRA and CDR2 YSYEKL. This CDR3 is 15 amino acids long. V lost 3 bases to trimming and J lost 7 bases; unmatched junction nucleotides: 8.

As concerns this clonotype: This could be a read error, since a much larger clone is one nucleotide away. This chain connects TRBV28 to TRBJ1-3; D is undetermined. Germline loops: CDR1 MDHEN, CDR2 SYDVKM. The germline V and J ends were trimmed by 8 bases and 2 bases, with 13 bases remaining between them. The CDR3 covers 14 residues. CDR3 loop: CASHGVRTGNTIYF. The CDR3 DNA sequence: TGTGCCAGCCACGGCGTCCGCACTGGAAACACCATATATTTT.

For this clonotype: At one boundary the junction diverges from the germline segment, which might be a read error. This sequence joins TRBV7-9 and TRBJ2-3, with D perhaps TRBD1 (6 bases). Germline assignment: CDR1 SEHNR and CDR2 FQNEAQ (reference sequence). The CDR3 extends over 12 amino acids. CDR3 residues: CANSLGGDTQYF. The CDR3 DNA follows: TGTGCCAACAGCTTAGGGGGAGATACGCAGTATTTT.

This clonotype occurred a few times. A read error may be the cause here, since a much bigger clone is one base away. The rearrangement joins TRBV4-1 to TRBJ1-3; D may be TRBD1 (6 bases). Between the trimmed V and J ends, which lost 0 bases and 9 bases, there was a span of 9 bases. Germline-derived CDR1 and CDR2 are MGHRA and YSYEKL. The CDR3 sequence is 13 residues long. DNA of the CDR3: TGCGCCAGCAGCCAAGAGGGGGGGCGCACCATATATTTT. The encoded protein is CASSQEGGRTIYF.

As for this clonotype: Just one base apart from a much larger clone, this may be a read error. V usage is TRBV20-1 and J usage is TRBJ2-3, with D perhaps matching TRBD1 (7 bases). V lost 4 bases to trimming and J lost 4 bases, with 18 bases between them. CDR1 is DFQATT and CDR2 is SNEGSKA in the germline V gene (reference sequence). CDR3 size: 15 residues. CDR3 DNA: TGCAGTGCTATCCTAGCGAGGGGGCCGGCAGATACGCAGTATTTT. Protein product: CSAILARGPADTQYF.

This chain joins TRBV6-1 and TRBJ1-1; D gene uncertain. This CDR3 region has 13 residues. The germline V gene encodes CDR1 MNHNS and CDR2 SASEGT. CDR3 coding DNA: TGTCCCAACAATTTCGGACCTAGGGTCGTTGCTTTCTTT. Translated, it gives CPNNFGPRVVAFF.

On this clonotype: This could be a read error, since a much larger clone is one nucleotide away. The chain joins TRBV4-1 to TRBJ1-1; possibly TRBD1 for D (5 bases). Germline loops: CDR1 MGHRA, CDR2 YSYEKL. This CDR3 region has 15 residues. The CDR3 nucleotides read TGCGCCAGCAGACAAGTCGTGAAGGGGTACCCTGAAGCTTTCTTT. Protein: CASRQVVKGYPEAFF.